This TCR beta chain was observed in a study of T cell responses to AZD1222 COVID-19 vaccine. Study overall: Analysis merged second doses at about 4 or about 12 weeks. Overall study findings and caveats: CD4 TCRs linked to vaccination spanned spike, dominating at 160-218 and 743-854.

Regarding this clone: The antigen is unknown.

Some clones are missing from TCRdb's copy, which holds only in-frame ones; the method was immunoSEQ multiplex PCR. The data show roughly 180,000 clones, about 90% seen once. The CDR3 length is 18 residues. The TCR sequence derives from an adult in good health. The chain employs TRBV21-1 and TRBJ2-3; the table assigns TRBD2, which was not confirmed against the DNA. TRBV21-1 is flagged as a pseudogene. The sequenced sample was peripheral blood, obtained on day 0 of AZD1222 vaccination. CDR3 in DNA: TGTGCCAGCAGCACTTGTTATAGCGGGAGACGACGCACAGATACGCAGTATTTT. Its translation: CASSTCYSGRRRTDTQYF.